These T cell receptor beta chains were read from a single sample in a study of response to subunit inactivated influenza vaccine. One entry per CDR3 protein, called by TCRdb with MiXCR from the RT-PCR reads. The table shows around 180,000 distinct CDR3 sequences, with about 9.3% occurring only once. The source was non-naive T cells sorted from PBMCs, collected on the day of vaccination. These TCRs come from a man aged 45-65 years who received an inactivated influenza vaccine. CDR3s include the opening cysteine and the closing phenylalanine or tryptophan. A D gene is named only where the DNA matches it firmly. The size entry is marked missing in some rows and otherwise reads once, few, many or a size class.

d_call	v_call	clone_size	j_call	cdr3_nt	cdr3_aa
.	TRBV27	many	TRBJ1-1	TGTGCCAGCAGTTTAAAAAGGGGCGCCACTGAAGCTTTCTTT	CASSLKRGATEAFF
TRBD2	TRBV20-1	few	TRBJ2-7	TGCAGTGCTAGGCTGACTAGCGGGGGTGACGAGCAGTACTTC	CSARLTSGGDEQYF
TRBD1	TRBV5-8	.	TRBJ2-1	TGTGCCAGCAGCGCAGACAGGGAACGCGCCTACAATGAGCAGTTCTTC	CASSADRERAYNEQFF
TRBD2	TRBV3-1	.	TRBJ2-5	TGTGCCAGCAGCCAAGTTTGGGGGGGAGAGACCCAGTACTTC	CASSQVWGGETQYF
TRBD2	TRBV7-3	.	TRBJ2-3	TGTGCCAGCAGCCCTAGCGGGTTAAGCACAGATACGCAGTATTTT	CASSPSGLSTDTQYF
TRBD2	TRBV5-6	many	TRBJ2-7	TGTGCCAGCAGCTTGGAACCAGCGGGGAGACCAGACGAGCAGTACTTC	CASSLEPAGRPDEQYF
.	TRBV6-2/TRBV6-3	many	TRBJ2-1	TGTGCCAGCAGTTGGGAGTTCGCGGAGAGAAGGAATGAGCAGTTCTTC	CASSWEFAERRNEQFF
.	TRBV28	many	TRBJ1-2	TGTGCCAGCAGTTTACTCCGGGGGGAGAACTATGGCTACACCTTC	CASSLLRGENYGYTF
.	TRBV6-2/TRBV6-3	.	TRBJ1-5	TGTGCCAGCAGCCGGGACCTTCTCATTAGCAATCAGCCCCAGCATTTT	CASSRDLLISNQPQHF
TRBD1	TRBV12-3/TRBV12-4	.	TRBJ1-2	TGTGCCAGCAGTTCATCCGGGACAGGGGGCATTCACTATGGCTACACCTTC	CASSSSGTGGIHYGYTF
.	TRBV6-1	few	TRBJ2-1	TGTGCCAGCAGTAGGCCCGGACAGTTGAACAATGAGCAGTTCTTC	CASSRPGQLNNEQFF
.	TRBV3-1	many	TRBJ1-4	TGTGCCAGCACCCAGGGAGAGGGACCAGGTGAAAAACTGTTTTTT	CASTQGEGPGEKLFF
.	TRBV18	many	TRBJ1-4	TGTGCCAGCTCACGAGAGTCTGGCGAAAAACTGTTTTTT	CASSRESGEKLFF
TRBD1	TRBV19	few	TRBJ2-7	TGTGCCAGTAGTACCCCACCGGGACAGGGTAATCGAGAGCAGTACTTC	CASSTPPGQGNREQYF
.	TRBV5-1	.	TRBJ2-1	TGCGCCAGCAGCTTGGAACAGGTGAATGAGCAGTTCTTC	CASSLEQVNEQFF
TRBD2	TRBV7-3	.	TRBJ2-3	TGTGCCAGCAGCATTGTCGGGACTAGCGGTAGCACAGATACGCAGTATTTT	CASSIVGTSGSTDTQYF
.	TRBV7-9	few	TRBJ1-1	TGTGCCAGCAGCCCGAGGGGCCTGAACACTGAAGCTTTCTTT	CASSPRGLNTEAFF
.	TRBV20-1	many	TRBJ2-7	TGCAGTGCAGAGACAGATCCGACCTACGAGCAGTACTTC	CSAETDPTYEQYF
TRBD1	TRBV27	many	TRBJ1-1	TGTGCCAGCAGTTTCGCAGGGGGGAACACTGAAGCTTTCTTT	CASSFAGGNTEAFF
TRBD2	TRBV27	.	TRBJ2-3	TGTGCCAGCAGTTTTAGGGGTCTAGCCGGGAGGGCTCAAGGAGATACGCAGTATTTT	CASSFRGLAGRAQGDTQYF
.	TRBV6-1	.	TRBJ2-7	TGTGCCAGCAGTGAAGGGGGATTAGCCCACGAGCAGTACTTC	CASSEGGLAHEQYF
.	TRBV7-9	few	TRBJ2-3	TGTGCCAGCAGCCCGCTTTATGGCAGGGGTGGAACAGATACGCAGTATTTT	CASSPLYGRGGTDTQYF
.	TRBV7-2	.	TRBJ1-5	TGTGCCAGCAGCTCACCACCGGGCCACAATCAGCCCCAGCATTTT	CASSSPPGHNQPQHF
.	TRBV30	many	TRBJ2-7	TGTGCCTGGAGTATTTTGGGCTACGAGCAGTACTTC	CAWSILGYEQYF
.	TRBV6-1	.	TRBJ2-3	TGTGCCGGCAGTGAACGGGGAGGACCAGATACGCAGTATTTT	CAGSERGGPDTQYF
.	TRBV19	.	TRBJ1-5	TGTGCCAGTAGTGGGGTCACGGGGCGTAATCAGCCCCAGCATTTT	CASSGVTGRNQPQHF
TRBD2	TRBV29-1	many	TRBJ2-1	TGCAGCGTTGAAAGTAGCGGGATGAGTGAGCAGTTCTTC	CSVESSGMSEQFF
.	TRBV4-1	few	TRBJ2-3	TGCGCCAGCAGTCCCTATGGTGTCGGCACAGATACGCAGTATTTT	CASSPYGVGTDTQYF
.	TRBV6-1	.	TRBJ2-7	TGTGCCAGCAGTCCCCGGGACCCAATAAGGGAGCAGTACTTC	CASSPRDPIREQYF
.	TRBV15	.	TRBJ2-6	TGTGCCACCAGCGGCGCCAGGGACCTCGCCGGGGCCAACGTCCTGACTTTC	CATSGARDLAGANVLTF
.	TRBV6-1	few	TRBJ2-7	TGTGCCAGCAGTACGCCCCGCTCCTACGAGCAGTACTTC	CASSTPRSYEQYF
.	TRBV7-9	.	TRBJ1-1	TGTGCCAGCAGCCGGACAGAAGAACGGGCTTTCTTT	CASSRTEERAFF
.	TRBV7-2	many	TRBJ2-1	TGTGCCAGCAGCCCGATCAGGGGAGGGGCTGAGCAGTTCTTC	CASSPIRGGAEQFF
TRBD2	TRBV18	many	TRBJ2-2	TGTGCCAGCTCGAGCGGGGGGCGAAGGACCGGGGAGCTGTTTTTT	CASSSGGRRTGELFF
.	TRBV20-1	few	TRBJ2-5	TGCAGTGCTAGATCCGCGACCGGGACCAACCAAGAGACCCAGTACTTC	CSARSATGTNQETQYF
.	TRBV14	few	TRBJ1-2	TGTGCCAGCAGCCAAGGCAGATACTATGGCTACACCTTC	CASSQGRYYGYTF
TRBD1	TRBV29-1	many	TRBJ2-7	TGCAGCGCCGGGACAGGGAGCTCCTACGAGCAGTACTTC	CSAGTGSSYEQYF
.	TRBV27	few	TRBJ1-1	TGTGCCAGCAGTTTATGGGGTAACACTGAAGCTTTCTTT	CASSLWGNTEAFF
.	TRBV7-8	.	TRBJ2-2	TGTGCCAGCCGGGTGACAGGGAACACCGGGGAGCTGTTTTTT	CASRVTGNTGELFF
TRBD1	TRBV25-1	few	TRBJ1-6	TGTGCCAGCAGTGAGATCGGACAGGGGAGAGATTCACCCCTCCACTTT	CASSEIGQGRDSPLHF
TRBD2	TRBV11-2	.	TRBJ2-5	TGTGCCAGCAGCTTACCTAGCGGGAGGGAAACCCAGTACTTC	CASSLPSGRETQYF
TRBD2	TRBV6-2/TRBV6-3	many	TRBJ2-1	TGTGCCAGCAGACCCGGACTAGCGGGAGTGAATGAGCAGTTCTTC	CASRPGLAGVNEQFF
.	TRBV12-3/TRBV12-4	many	TRBJ2-2	TGTGCCAGCAGATTTGACACTTTTAGCCAGACGAACACCGGGGAGCTGTTTTTT	CASRFDTFSQTNTGELFF
.	TRBV27	.	TRBJ2-4	TGTGCCAGCGGACAACTAGCCAAAAACATTCAGTACTTC	CASGQLAKNIQYF
.	TRBV5-1	many	TRBJ2-1	TGCGCCAGCAGCTTGGGACTAGTAGGTCTTGAGCAGTTCTTC	CASSLGLVGLEQFF
.	TRBV29-1	few	TRBJ1-2	TGCAGCGTTGGTGGGGCCTATGGCTACACCTTC	CSVGGAYGYTF
.	TRBV7-9	few	TRBJ2-3	TGTGCCAGCAGCTTAGCGCGGTCATACACAGATACGCAGTATTTT	CASSLARSYTDTQYF
.	TRBV6-2/TRBV6-3	many	TRBJ1-4	TGTGCCAGCAGTCGACTCGGGACATCTAATGAAAAACTGTTTTTT	CASSRLGTSNEKLFF
TRBD2	TRBV20-1	many	TRBJ2-3	TGCAGAACGGATAGCGGGAGGAGAGATACGCAGTATTTT	CRTDSGRRDTQYF
TRBD2	TRBV6-1	few	TRBJ2-7	TGTGCCAGCAAAACGGGGAGGGAAGCATACGAGCAGTACTTC	CASKTGREAYEQYF
TRBD1	TRBV5-1	many	TRBJ2-1	TGCGCCAGCAGAGTATCCCCACAGGGGGCGGACAATGAGCAGTTCTTC	CASRVSPQGADNEQFF
TRBD2	TRBV6-2/TRBV6-3	many	TRBJ2-7	TGTGCCAGCAGGGGGACTAGCGGGAGGAGTTACGAGCAGTACTTC	CASRGTSGRSYEQYF
.	TRBV6-2/TRBV6-3	few	TRBJ1-5	TGTGCCAGCAGTTACTCGAAGCAGGGATTGCGCAATCAGCCCCAGCATTTT	CASSYSKQGLRNQPQHF
.	TRBV12-3/TRBV12-4	many	TRBJ2-1	TGTGCCAGCAGTTTCGGAATTTACAATGAGCAGTTCTTC	CASSFGIYNEQFF
.	TRBV7-2	few	TRBJ2-5	TGTGCCAGCAGCTTAGCTTGGGGGGGCCCCCGAGAGACCCAGTACTTC	CASSLAWGGPRETQYF
TRBD2	TRBV20-1	few	TRBJ2-5	TGCAGTGCTAGAGGGGGACTAGCGGGCCAAGAGACCCAGTACTTC	CSARGGLAGQETQYF
TRBD1	TRBV20-1	.	TRBJ1-1	TGCAGTGCTAGATCAGGACAGGTGATAGCTGAAGCTTTCTTT	CSARSGQVIAEAFF
.	TRBV20-1	many	TRBJ1-1	TGCAGTACAAGACAGGCTAACACTGAAGCTTTCTTT	CSTRQANTEAFF
.	TRBV7-3	.	TRBJ2-3	TGTGCCAGCAGCTTATTGGGAAGCGGGAGCACAGATACGCAGTATTTT	CASSLLGSGSTDTQYF
.	TRBV2	.	TRBJ2-7	TGTGCCAGCAGTGATTCTAGCGACCACGAGCAGTACTTC	CASSDSSDHEQYF